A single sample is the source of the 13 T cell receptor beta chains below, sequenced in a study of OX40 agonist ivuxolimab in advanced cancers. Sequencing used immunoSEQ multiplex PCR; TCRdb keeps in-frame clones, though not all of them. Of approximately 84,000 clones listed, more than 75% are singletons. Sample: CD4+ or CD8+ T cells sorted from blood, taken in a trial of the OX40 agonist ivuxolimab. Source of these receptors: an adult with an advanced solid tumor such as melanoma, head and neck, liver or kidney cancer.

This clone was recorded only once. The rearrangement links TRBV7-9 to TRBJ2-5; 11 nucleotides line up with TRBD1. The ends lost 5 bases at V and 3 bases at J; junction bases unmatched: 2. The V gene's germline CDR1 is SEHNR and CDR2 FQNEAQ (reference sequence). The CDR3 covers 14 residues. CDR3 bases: TGTGCCAGCAGCCGGGACAGGGGGGAAGAGACCCAGTACTTC. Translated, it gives CASSRDRGEETQYF.

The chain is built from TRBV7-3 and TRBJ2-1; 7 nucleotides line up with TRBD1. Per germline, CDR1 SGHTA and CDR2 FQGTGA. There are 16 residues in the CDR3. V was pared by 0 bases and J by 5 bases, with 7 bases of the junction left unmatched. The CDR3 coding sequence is TGTGCCAGCAGCTTAACCCACGCCGGACAGGACAATGAGCAGTTCTTC. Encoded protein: CASSLTHAGQDNEQFF.

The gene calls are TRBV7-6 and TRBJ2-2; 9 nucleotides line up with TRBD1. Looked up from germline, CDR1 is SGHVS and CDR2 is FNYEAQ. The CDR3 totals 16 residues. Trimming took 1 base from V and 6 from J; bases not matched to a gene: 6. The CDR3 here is CASSLGGQGVPGELFF. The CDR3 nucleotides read TGTGCCAGCAGCTTAGGGGGACAGGGCGTCCCCGGGGAGCTGTTTTTT.

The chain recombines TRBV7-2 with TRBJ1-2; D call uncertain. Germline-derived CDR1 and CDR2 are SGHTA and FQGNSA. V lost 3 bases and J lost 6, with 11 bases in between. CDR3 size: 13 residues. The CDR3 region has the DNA TGTGCCAGCAGCTTCGCCTCTATGGATGGCTACACCTTC. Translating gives CASSFASMDGYTF.

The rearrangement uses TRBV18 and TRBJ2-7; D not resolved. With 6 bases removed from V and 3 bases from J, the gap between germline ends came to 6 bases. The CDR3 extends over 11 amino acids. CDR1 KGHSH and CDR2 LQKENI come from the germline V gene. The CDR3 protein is CASSSNYEQYF. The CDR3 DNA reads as TGTGCCAGCTCCTCCAACTACGAGCAGTACTTC.

CDR3 in DNA: TGTGCCAGCAGCGCTCGGACAGGTACTAGCACAGATACGCAGTATTTT. As protein: CASSARTGTSTDTQYF. The chain recombines TRBV9 with TRBJ2-3; 7 bases align to TRBD1. Unmatched junction bases numbered 7, after V lost 3 bases and J lost 0 bases. The CDR3 is 16 residues long. Germline assignment: CDR1 SGDLS and CDR2 YYNGEE.

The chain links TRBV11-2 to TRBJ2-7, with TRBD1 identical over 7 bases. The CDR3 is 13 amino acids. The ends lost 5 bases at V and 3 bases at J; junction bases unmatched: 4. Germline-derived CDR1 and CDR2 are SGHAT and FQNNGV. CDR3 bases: TGTGCCAGCAGCCCTCGACAGGGCTACGAGCAGTACTTC. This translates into CASSPRQGYEQYF.

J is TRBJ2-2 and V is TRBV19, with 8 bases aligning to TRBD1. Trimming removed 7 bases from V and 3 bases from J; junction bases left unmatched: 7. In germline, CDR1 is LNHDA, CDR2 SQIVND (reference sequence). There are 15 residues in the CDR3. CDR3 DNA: TGTGCCAGTACCCGGGACAGGACCTACACCGGGGAGCTGTTTTTT. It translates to CASTRDRTYTGELFF. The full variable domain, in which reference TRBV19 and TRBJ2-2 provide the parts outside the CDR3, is DGGITQSPKYLFRKEGQNVTLSCEQNLNHDAMYWYRQDPGQGLRLIYYSQIVNDFQKGDIAEGYSVSREKKESFPLTVTSAQKNPTAFYLCASTRDRTYTGELFFGEGSRLTVL.

The CDR3 DNA sequence: TGTGCCAGCAGTGAACCAGGGGAAGGGACAGGGTTTCCGTACTTC. This translates into CASSEPGEGTGFPYF. V and J are TRBV6-1 and TRBJ2-7, with 9 bases matching TRBD1. Germline CDR1 MNHNS, CDR2 SASEGT. The CDR3 extends over 15 amino acids. V shed 2 bases, J shed 12 bases, and the junction held 14 bases outside the gene matches.

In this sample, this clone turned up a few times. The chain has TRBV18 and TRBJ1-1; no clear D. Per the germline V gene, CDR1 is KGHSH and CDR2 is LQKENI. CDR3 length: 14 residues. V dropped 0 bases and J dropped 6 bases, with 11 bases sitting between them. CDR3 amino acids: CASSPPGRSSEAFF. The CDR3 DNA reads TGTGCCAGCTCACCACCGGGAAGAAGCTCTGAAGCTTTCTTT.

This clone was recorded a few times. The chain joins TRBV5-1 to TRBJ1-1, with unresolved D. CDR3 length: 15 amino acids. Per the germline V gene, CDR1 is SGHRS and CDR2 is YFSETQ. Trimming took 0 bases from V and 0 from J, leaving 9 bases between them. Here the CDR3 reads CASSLAGSLNTEAFF. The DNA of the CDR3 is TGCGCCAGCAGCTTGGCTGGGTCCCTGAACACTGAAGCTTTCTTT. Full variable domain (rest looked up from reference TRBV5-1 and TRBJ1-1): KAGVTQTPRYLIKTRGQQVTLSCSPISGHRSVSWYQQTPGQGLQFLFEYFSETQRNKGNFPGRFSGRQFSNSRSEMNVSTLELGDSALYLCASSLAGSLNTEAFFGQGTRLTVV.

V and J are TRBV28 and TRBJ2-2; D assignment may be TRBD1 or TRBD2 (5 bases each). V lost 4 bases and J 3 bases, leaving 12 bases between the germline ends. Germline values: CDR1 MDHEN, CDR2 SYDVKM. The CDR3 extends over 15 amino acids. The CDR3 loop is CASSSGTEYTGELFF. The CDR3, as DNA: TGTGCCAGCAGTTCCGGGACGGAATACACCGGGGAGCTGTTTTTT.

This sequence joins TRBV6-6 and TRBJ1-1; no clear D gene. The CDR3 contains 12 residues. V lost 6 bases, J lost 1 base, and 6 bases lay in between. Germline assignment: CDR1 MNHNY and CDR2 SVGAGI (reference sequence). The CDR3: CASRRTNTEAFF. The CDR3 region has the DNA TGTGCCAGCAGGCGAACGAACACTGAAGCTTTCTTT.